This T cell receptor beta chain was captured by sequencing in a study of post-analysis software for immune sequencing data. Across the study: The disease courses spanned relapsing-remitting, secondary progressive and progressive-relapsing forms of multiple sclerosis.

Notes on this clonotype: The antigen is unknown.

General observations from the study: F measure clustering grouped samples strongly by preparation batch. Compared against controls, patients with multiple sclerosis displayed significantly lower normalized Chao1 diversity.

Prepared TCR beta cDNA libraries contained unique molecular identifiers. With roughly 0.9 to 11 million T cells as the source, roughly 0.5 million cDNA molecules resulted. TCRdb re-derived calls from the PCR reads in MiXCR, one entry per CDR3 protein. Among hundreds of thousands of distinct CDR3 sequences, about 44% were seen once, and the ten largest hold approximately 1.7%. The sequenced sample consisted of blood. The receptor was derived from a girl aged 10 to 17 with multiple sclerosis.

CDR3 in amino acids: CASSVQVQETQYF. The CDR3 nucleotides read TGTGCCAGCAGCGTACAGGTCCAAGAGACCCAGTACTTC. This rearrangement joins TRBV11-2 to TRBJ2-5; perhaps TRBD1 as D (5 bases). Germline values: CDR1 SGHAT, CDR2 FQNNGV. V lost 5 bases and J 1 base, leaving 8 bases between the germline ends. The CDR3 covers 13 residues.